The 18 T cell receptor beta chains given below trace back to one sample, sequenced in a study of blood T cell repertoires in COVID-19. Here immunoSEQ multiplex PCR was the method, and the copy in TCRdb shows in-frame clones only, minus some. The sample has about 56,000 clones, more than 80% seen once. The sample taken for sequencing was peripheral blood. Receptor source: a human donor in a cohort sampled during active COVID-19.

The chain uses TRBV18 and TRBJ1-3, with D possibly TRBD1 on 5 matching bases. Looked up from germline, CDR1 is KGHSH and CDR2 is LQKENI. The CDR3 consists of 15 residues. Trimming shortened V by 2 bases and J by 0 bases, and 8 bases separated the two germline ends. The CDR3 DNA reads as TGTGCCAGCTCACCAGGGGCGGTCTCTGGAAACACCATATATTTT. Translated, it gives CASSPGAVSGNTIYF. Filled out from reference TRBV18 and TRBJ1-3, the complete variable domain reads NAGVMQNPRHLVRRRGQEARLRCSPMKGHSHVYWYRQLPEEGLKFMVYLQKENIIDESGMPKERFSAEFPKEGPSILRIQQVVRGDSAAYFCASSPGAVSGNTIYFGEGSWLTVV.

The chain employs TRBV19 and TRBJ1-5; TRBD1 matches 10 bases. The CDR3 loop spans 18 amino acids. Germline V CDR1 and CDR2: LNHDA, SQIVND (reference sequence). The V and J ends lost 7 bases and 5 bases, in that order; junction bases with no gene match: 17. The CDR3 region is CASTTLRTGGIWDQPQHF. CDR3 sequence (DNA): TGTGCCAGTACCACATTACGGACAGGGGGTATTTGGGATCAGCCCCAGCATTTT.

The rearrangement links TRBV7-2 to TRBJ2-3, with D maybe TRBD2 (5 bases). With 0 bases removed from V and 0 bases from J, the gap between germline ends came to 13 bases. This CDR3 is 17 amino acids long. Germline V lookup: CDR1 SGHTA, CDR2 FQGNSA. The CDR3 loop reads CASSLAPGWGSTDTQYF. CDR3 DNA sequence: TGTGCCAGCAGCTTAGCGCCGGGGTGGGGAAGCACAGATACGCAGTATTTT. The full variable domain, rest sourced from reference TRBV7-2 and TRBJ2-3, is GAGVSQSPSNKVTEKGKDVELRCDPISGHTALYWYRQSLGQGLEFLIYFQGNSAPDKSGLPSDRFSAERTGGSVSTLTIQRTQQEDSAVYLCASSLAPGWGSTDTQYFGPGTRLTVL.

The rearrangement links TRBV19 to TRBJ1-3, with D unclear. Germline values: CDR1 LNHDA, CDR2 SQIVND (reference sequence). Trimming removed 3 bases at V and 1 base at J, with 13 bases between. The CDR3 is 16 residues long. As DNA, the CDR3 is TGTGCCAGTAGTATTCGTCGGGGAGATTCTGGAAACACCATATATTTT. Encoded protein: CASSIRRGDSGNTIYF. The full variable domain, completed using reference TRBV19 and TRBJ1-3, is DGGITQSPKYLFRKEGQNVTLSCEQNLNHDAMYWYRQDPGQGLRLIYYSQIVNDFQKGDIAEGYSVSREKKESFPLTVTSAQKNPTAFYLCASSIRRGDSGNTIYFGEGSWLTVV.

In its sample, this clone was seen a few times. This chain joins TRBV4-3 and TRBJ2-7, with 11 bases matching TRBD2. Germline values: CDR1 LGHNA, CDR2 YSLEER. After removal of 1 base from V and 2 bases from J, the junction contained 1 base not matched to a gene. The CDR3 is made up of 15 amino acids. The chain's CDR3 is CASSQGSGGAYEQYF. In nucleotides, the CDR3 is TGCGCCAGCAGCCAAGGTAGCGGGGGGGCCTACGAGCAGTACTTC.

V and J are TRBV11-2 and TRBJ2-7; TRBD1 matches 7 bases. This CDR3 is built from 11 residues. From germline, CDR1 is SGHAT and CDR2 FQNNGV. The V segment lost 4 bases and the J segment 11 bases; nucleotides outside the gene matches: 5. The CDR3 DNA sequence: TGTGCCAGCAGCTCCTCCGGGACAGAGTACTTC. This translates into CASSSSGTEYF.

The gene calls are TRBV6-6 and TRBJ2-7, with TRBD1 matching 9 bases. After removal of 4 bases from V and 0 bases from J, the junction contained 7 bases not matched to a gene. In germline, CDR1 is MNHNY, CDR2 SVGAGI (reference sequence). The CDR3 length is 16 residues. CDR3 coding DNA: TGTGCCAGCAGTTCTTGGGGACAGGGCAGCTCCTACGAGCAGTACTTC. Translated: CASSSWGQGSSYEQYF.

The V call is TRBV10-3, the J call TRBJ2-4; D may be TRBD2 (6 bases). Germline CDR1 reads ENHRY; CDR2 reads SYGVKD. This CDR3 comprises 15 residues. V was shortened by 2 bases and J by 0 bases, with 8 bases between the two germline ends. CDR3 region: CAISESGQAKNIQYF. Here the CDR3 DNA reads TGTGCCATCAGTGAGAGCGGGCAAGCCAAAAACATTCAGTACTTC.

The chain combines TRBV13 with TRBJ2-7; no clear D. This CDR3 is built from 11 residues. Trimming removed 3 bases at V and 4 bases at J, with 4 bases between. Looked up from germline, CDR1 is PRHDT and CDR2 is FYEKMQ (reference sequence). CDR3 amino acids: CASSFYYEQYF. In nucleotides, the CDR3 is TGTGCCAGCAGCTTTTATTACGAGCAGTACTTC. Full variable domain (rest looked up from reference TRBV13 and TRBJ2-7): AAGVIQSPRHLIKEKRETATLKCYPIPRHDTVYWYQQGPGQDPQFLISFYEKMQSDKGSIPDRFSAQQFSDYHSELNMSSLELGDSALYFCASSFYYEQYFGPGTRLTVT.

The chain carries TRBV6-5 and TRBJ2-7, with 7 positions matching TRBD1. V gave up 2 bases and J gave up 3 bases; unmatched junction bases: 7. CDR3 length: 15 amino acids. From germline, CDR1 is MNHEY and CDR2 SVGAGI. The CDR3 sequence: CASSYEGDSLYEQYF. Here the CDR3 DNA reads TGTGCCAGCAGTTACGAGGGGGACAGCCTCTACGAGCAGTACTTC.

The rearrangement links TRBV5-1 to TRBJ2-1, with D maybe TRBD1 (5 bases). CDR1 is SGHRS and CDR2 is YFSETQ in the germline V gene. V lost 0 bases and J lost 5, with 12 bases in between. The CDR3 is made up of 15 amino acids. CDR3 DNA sequence: TGCGCCAGCAGCTTGGGACAGCAGGTACACAATGAGCAGTTCTTC. It specifies CASSLGQQVHNEQFF.

J is TRBJ2-5 and V is TRBV7-9; 10 bases line up with TRBD1. The length of the CDR3 is 17 residues. J lost 4 bases, V lost 3 bases, and 11 bases had no gene match. Germline-derived CDR1 and CDR2 are SEHNR and FQNEAQ (reference sequence). The CDR3 sequence is CASSLTGGLKARETQYF. In DNA, the CDR3 is TGTGCCAGCAGCTTGACAGGGGGCCTTAAAGCCCGAGAGACCCAGTACTTC.

The chain combines TRBV10-3 with TRBJ2-1; D gene ambiguous. The CDR3 extends over 15 amino acids. Germline CDR1 is ENHRY and CDR2 is SYGVKD. Trimming removed 0 bases from V and 10 bases from J, with 16 bases in between. The DNA of the CDR3 is TGTGCCATCAGTGAGTCTCAACCGGGTTCGCACGAGCAGTTCTTC. Translated, it gives CAISESQPGSHEQFF.

This chain uses TRBV4-1 with TRBJ1-1; D possibly corresponds to TRBD1 (5 bases). This CDR3 is 16 amino acids long. CDR1 and CDR2 from the germline V gene are MGHRA and YSYEKL. V was cut by 4 bases and J by 4 bases, with 19 bases left in between. CDR3 bases: TGCGCCAGCAGCCCACCTGTAACCGGGGGAGGCACTGAAGCTTTCTTT. Its translation is CASSPPVTGGGTEAFF.

The V and J genes are TRBV29-1 and TRBJ2-2, with TRBD2 matching over 7 bases. The length of the CDR3 is 16 residues. With V trimmed by 6 bases and J by 0 bases, 10 bases remained unmatched. Germline V gene sequence: CDR1 SQVTM, CDR2 ANQGSEA. This CDR3 reads CSVVTGLAANTGELFF. For the CDR3, the DNA is TGCAGCGTCGTCACCGGGCTAGCGGCGAACACCGGGGAGCTGTTTTTT.

The sample holds many counts of this clone. This chain joins TRBV4-1 and TRBJ2-3; 11 bases match TRBD2. J lost 0 bases, V lost 1 base, and 6 bases had no gene match. Per the germline V gene, CDR1 is MGHRA and CDR2 is YSYEKL. This CDR3 is 18 amino acids long. CDR3 sequence reads: CASSQGASGGISTDTQYF. The CDR3 DNA reads TGCGCCAGCAGCCAAGGGGCTAGCGGGGGGATTAGCACAGATACGCAGTATTTT.

This chain links TRBV7-8 with TRBJ2-1; no firm D call. Germline-derived CDR1 and CDR2 are SGHVS and FQNEAQ. V dropped 7 bases and J dropped 0 bases, with 13 bases sitting between them. The CDR3 covers 15 residues. The CDR3 DNA reads TGTGCCAGCATCCGAGCCTCTAGCTCCTACAATGAGCAGTTCTTC. It translates to CASIRASSSYNEQFF.

This chain links TRBV6-5 with TRBJ1-4; D unresolved. The CDR3 is 14 residues long. Trimming removed 0 bases from V and 4 bases from J, with 6 bases in between. Germline V gene sequence: CDR1 MNHEY, CDR2 SVGAGI. In DNA form, the CDR3 reads TGTGCCAGCAGTTACTCGAGACTTAATGAAAAACTGTTTTTT. Its translation: CASSYSRLNEKLFF.